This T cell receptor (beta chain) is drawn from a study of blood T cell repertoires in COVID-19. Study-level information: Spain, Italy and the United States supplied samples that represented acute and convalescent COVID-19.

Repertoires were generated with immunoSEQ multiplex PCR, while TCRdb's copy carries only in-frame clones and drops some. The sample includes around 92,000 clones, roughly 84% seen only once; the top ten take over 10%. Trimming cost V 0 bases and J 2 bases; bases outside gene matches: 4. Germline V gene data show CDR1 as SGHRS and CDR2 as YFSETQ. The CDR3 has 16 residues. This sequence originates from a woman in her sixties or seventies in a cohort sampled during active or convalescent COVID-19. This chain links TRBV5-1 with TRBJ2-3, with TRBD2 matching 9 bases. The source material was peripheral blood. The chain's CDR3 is CASSLGPSGTTDTQYF. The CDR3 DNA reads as TGCGCCAGCAGCTTGGGTCCTAGCGGGACCACAGATACGCAGTATTTT.